The present T cell receptor (beta chain) was sequenced within a study of cytomegalovirus exposure and HLA in healthy donors. These donors were members of the approximately 110-subject validation cohort, a group separate from the roughly 670-subject first cohort. The repertoire was sequenced with immunoSEQ multiplex PCR; TCRdb's copy has only in-frame clones and lacks some. Of about 240,000 clones in the sample, about 87% are singletons; the top ten hold 2.6%. CDR3 length: 14 residues. CDR1 is LNHDA and CDR2 is SQIVND in the germline V gene (reference sequence). V trimming: 5 bases; J trimming: 4 bases; junction bases outside the gene matches: 7. Study observations and caveats: Associated with cytomegalovirus, according to the listing, were approximately 160 TCR beta chains. Most TCR sequences were rare, but some public TCRs occurred in many donors. Under in vitro conditions, three CMV-associated chains were confirmed as specific for CMV antigens.

With regard to this clone: Antigen: not known.

The clonotype originates from a man aged 18 to 30 in good health and CMV-seronegative. This chain joins TRBV19 and TRBJ2-7; TRBD1 aligns across 8 bases. The sample consisted of PBMCs. The chain's CDR3 is CASSPRTGPYEQYF. The CDR3 DNA follows: TGTGCCAGTAGTCCCAGGACAGGGCCATACGAGCAGTACTTC.